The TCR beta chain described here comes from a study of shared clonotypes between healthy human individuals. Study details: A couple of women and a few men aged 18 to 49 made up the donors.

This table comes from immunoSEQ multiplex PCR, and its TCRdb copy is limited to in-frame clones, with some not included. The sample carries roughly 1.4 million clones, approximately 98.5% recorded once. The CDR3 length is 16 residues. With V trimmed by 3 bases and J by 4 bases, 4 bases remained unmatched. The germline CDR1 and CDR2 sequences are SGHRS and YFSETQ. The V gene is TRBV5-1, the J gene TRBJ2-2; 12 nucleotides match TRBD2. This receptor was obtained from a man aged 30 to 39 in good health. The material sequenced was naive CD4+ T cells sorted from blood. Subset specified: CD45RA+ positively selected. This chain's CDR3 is CASSSGGLAGTGELFF. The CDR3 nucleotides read TGCGCCAGCAGCTCCGGGGGACTAGCGGGCACCGGGGAGCTGTTTTTT.